The present TCR beta chain was sequenced within a study of PD-1 blockade in classical Hodgkin lymphoma. Overall study results and limits: With respect to the repertoire differences, their causes, possibly disease activity or prior therapy, remain undefined.

TCRdb keeps only in-frame clones here, not all; method: immunoSEQ multiplex PCR. The sample includes 50,000 to 75,000 clones, 75% to 90% of them seen just once. Every patient had relapsed following autologous stem cell transplantation, and cohorts differed in brentuximab vedotin exposure. A note on this clone: Its antigen is undetermined.

The sequence was obtained from a human donor with classical Hodgkin lymphoma. This sample comprised peripheral blood mononuclear cells (PBMCs), obtained at baseline.

The CDR3 sequence is CASSPGGYGYTF. The CDR3 nucleotides read TGTGCCAGTAGCCCGGGGGGCTATGGCTACACCTTC. V and J are TRBV19 and TRBJ1-2; possible D gene TRBD1, 5 bases. Trimming cost V 6 bases and J 4 bases, with 9 bases left between them. The CDR3 loop spans 12 amino acids. CDR1 and CDR2 from the germline V gene are LNHDA and SQIVND (reference sequence).